This TCR beta chain came from a study of blood T cells in healthy people across ages. Isolation of PBMCs gave at least 7 million cells per sample. As to this clonotype: Its antigen is unidentified.

Points from the study as a whole: TCR beta diversity, measured per million T cells, fell in a roughly linear way with age.

The CDR3 has 14 amino acids. Germline V gene sequence: CDR1 MNHEY, CDR2 SVGAGI. Trimming removed 5 bases from V and 0 bases from J; junction bases left unmatched: 4. A sample-barcoded 5' primer and a J-beta primer mix were used in a second PCR of about 7 to 12 cycles. TCRdb passed the 5' RACE reads through MiXCR, listing each CDR3 protein once. In the table there are over 1,300,000 distinct CDR3 sequences, almost 60% of which are singletons. This clonotype originated in a man between 18 and 35 years old in good health. The sample was blood. The gene calls are TRBV6-5 and TRBJ2-7, with 7 bases fitting TRBD2. CDR3 amino acids: CASSPLADSYEQYF. CDR3 sequence (DNA): TGTGCCAGCAGTCCGCTAGCGGACTCCTACGAGCAGTACTTC.